Below, 14 T cell receptor beta chains from the same sample are listed, as sequenced in a study of blood T cell repertoires in COVID-19. TCRdb's copy holds only in-frame clones and misses some; the assay was immunoSEQ multiplex PCR. The sample has almost 350,000 clones, approximately 89% seen once. The sequenced sample consisted of peripheral blood. The receptor source for this set is a woman aged 55-75 years with COVID-19, enrolled during active disease.

The rearrangement joins TRBV7-2 to TRBJ1-2; D gene ambiguous. CDR1 is SGHTA, CDR2 FQGNSA, per germline. V lost 4 bases to trimming and J lost 2 bases, with 11 bases between them. CDR3 length: 14 amino acids. CDR3 nucleotide sequence: TGTGCCAGCAGCTCAAAGACCGGGAACTATGGCTACACCTTC. It codes for CASSSKTGNYGYTF.

J is TRBJ1-1 and V is TRBV7-3; D is uncertain. Trimming removed 0 bases at V and 1 base at J, with 12 bases between. This CDR3 region has 16 residues. The germline V gene has CDR1 SGHTA and CDR2 FQGTGA. The CDR3 reads CASSLTSREGNTEAFF. The CDR3 coding sequence is TGTGCCAGCAGCTTAACCAGCCGGGAAGGGAACACTGAAGCTTTCTTT. Combining the CDR3 with reference TRBV7-3 and TRBJ1-1 gives the whole variable domain GAGVSQTPSNKVTEKGKYVELRCDPISGHTALYWYRQSLGQGPEFLIYFQGTGAADDSGLPNDRFFAVRPEGSVSTLKIQRTERGDSAVYLCASSLTSREGNTEAFFGQGTRLTVV.

This sequence joins TRBV6-5 and TRBJ1-3, with TRBD1 matching over 10 bases. With V trimmed by 2 bases and J by 8 bases, 6 bases remained unmatched. This CDR3 is 15 amino acids long. Germline CDR1 and CDR2: MNHEY and SVGAGI. CDR3 sequence: CASSYQGDRGHTIYF. The CDR3 DNA follows: TGTGCCAGCAGTTACCAGGGGGACAGGGGTCACACCATATATTTT.

V gene TRBV7-3 combines with J gene TRBJ2-1; D remains ambiguous. Trimming stripped 2 bases from V and 7 bases from J, with 9 bases between. The CDR3 runs 13 residues. Germline lookup yields CDR1 SGHTA and CDR2 FQGTGA. This CDR3 reads CASSLPPGNEQFF. CDR3 coding DNA: TGTGCCAGCAGCTTACCCCCGGGTAATGAGCAGTTCTTC. The full variable domain, its missing parts supplied by reference TRBV7-3 and TRBJ2-1, is GAGVSQTPSNKVTEKGKYVELRCDPISGHTALYWYRQSLGQGPEFLIYFQGTGAADDSGLPNDRFFAVRPEGSVSTLKIQRTERGDSAVYLCASSLPPGNEQFFGPGTRLTVL.

This chain connects TRBV19 to TRBJ1-5; perhaps TRBD1 as D (5 bases). Germline CDR1 LNHDA, CDR2 SQIVND (reference sequence). The CDR3 extends over 13 amino acids. The CDR3, as DNA: TGTGCAACGGGTCAGGGAAGAAATCAGCCCCAGCATTTT. Translation: CATGQGRNQPQHF. The whole variable domain, filled in from reference TRBV19 and TRBJ1-5, reads DGGITQSPKYLFRKEGQNVTLSCEQNLNHDAMYWYRQDPGQGLRLIYYSQIVNDFQKGDIAEGYSVSREKKESFPLTVTSAQKNPTAFYLCATGQGRNQPQHFGDGTRLSIL.

The chain recombines TRBV19 with TRBJ2-7; perhaps TRBD1 as D (6 bases). The CDR3 length is 12 residues. Germline loops: CDR1 LNHDA, CDR2 SQIVND (reference sequence). V lost 1 base to trimming and J lost 7 bases, with 8 bases between them. Here the CDR3 DNA reads TGTGCCAGTAGTATAGGCCAGGGGGAGCAGTACTTC. Protein sequence: CASSIGQGEQYF.

This rearrangement joins TRBV2 to TRBJ1-2, with D unresolved. The CDR3 extends over 13 amino acids. V shed 0 bases and J shed 8 bases, with 10 bases lying between them. Per the germline V gene, CDR1 is SNHLY and CDR2 is FYNNEI. The CDR3 sequence: CASSEALLYGYTF. The CDR3 DNA sequence: TGTGCCAGCAGTGAAGCTCTCCTCTACGGCTACACCTTC.

The CDR3 loop reads CASRGGQERQPQHF. CDR3 nucleotides: TGTGCCAGCAGGGGAGGCCAGGAACGCCAGCCCCAGCATTTT. This chain joins TRBV28 and TRBJ1-5; no clear D. Trimming stripped 6 bases from V and 7 bases from J, with 16 bases between. Per germline, CDR1 MDHEN and CDR2 SYDVKM. The length of the CDR3 is 14 residues.

The chain joins TRBV19 to TRBJ1-6; possible D gene TRBD1, 5 bases. Between the trimmed V and J ends, which lost 10 bases and 2 bases, there was a span of 21 bases. CDR3 length: 17 residues. The germline V gene has CDR1 LNHDA and CDR2 SQIVND (reference sequence). The CDR3 region is CATMERGRSPYNSPLHF. DNA of the CDR3: TGTGCCACCATGGAGCGGGGGAGGAGCCCCTATAATTCACCCCTCCACTTT.

V gene TRBV9 combines with J gene TRBJ2-2; TRBD1 agrees at 7 bases. Germline CDR1 and CDR2: SGDLS and YYNGEE. This CDR3 is built from 16 residues. J gave up 1 base and V 3 bases, and 6 bases lay outside the gene matches. CDR3 sequence (DNA): TGTGCCAGCAGCGGGGCCGGGACAGAGAACACCGGGGAGCTGTTTTTT. It yields the protein CASSGAGTENTGELFF.

This rearrangement joins TRBV19 to TRBJ2-3; a weak D match, TRBD1 (5 bases). Germline CDR1 is LNHDA and CDR2 is SQIVND (reference sequence). Trimming pared 5 bases from V and 6 bases from J, leaving 18 bases between. This CDR3 has 15 residues. The CDR3 reads CASSLGQGEVDTQYF. The CDR3 DNA reads as TGTGCCAGTAGTCTAGGGCAGGGTGAGGTGGATACGCAGTATTTT.

The rearrangement joins TRBV6-6 to TRBJ2-6; 13 bases are a match to TRBD2. With 6 bases clipped from V and 0 bases from J, the junction kept 11 bases outside the gene matches. The CDR3 covers 20 residues. Per germline, CDR1 MNHNY and CDR2 SVGAGI (reference sequence). The CDR3 loop is CASSRLAGGSITSGANVLTF. The CDR3 coding sequence is TGTGCCAGCAGCAGACTAGCGGGGGGATCGATAACCTCTGGGGCCAACGTCCTGACTTTC.

This clone was seen a handful of times. V is TRBV28 and J is TRBJ1-3; possibly TRBD1 for D (5 bases). V was trimmed by 5 bases and J by 4 bases, leaving 12 bases between them. This CDR3 has 14 residues. Per germline, CDR1 MDHEN and CDR2 SYDVKM. The CDR3: CASSPRGKGNTIYF. The CDR3 bases are TGTGCCAGCAGTCCCCGGGGGAAAGGAAACACCATATATTTT.

Notes on this clone: The sample carries other DNA sequences with the same CDR3. J is TRBJ1-5 and V is TRBV19, with a possible D match to TRBD1 (5 bases). The CDR3 spans 13 residues. CDR1 and CDR2 (germline): LNHDA, SQIVND (reference sequence). V shed 2 bases and J shed 7 bases, with 9 bases lying between them. CDR3 region: CASSIQGGQPQHF. CDR3 DNA sequence: TGTGCCAGTAGTATACAGGGTGGACAGCCCCAGCATTTT.